The present entry profiles one T cell receptor beta chain with its context. V gave up 4 bases and J gave up 10 bases, with 8 bases separating them. The CDR3 is 11 amino acids. Germline V gene sequence: CDR1 SNHLY, CDR2 FYNNEI. These data belong to a study of T cell responses to AZD1222 COVID-19 vaccine. Sequencing used immunoSEQ multiplex PCR; TCRdb keeps in-frame clones, though not all of them. The table has more than 90,000 clones, around 84% seen once. The clonotype originates from an adult who received the AZD1222 COVID-19 vaccine. This chain uses TRBV2 with TRBJ2-1; weak D call: TRBD2 (5 bases). The sequencing used peripheral blood, collected 28 days after the second AZD1222 dose. CDR3 DNA sequence: TGTGCCAGCAGTGTTGAGGGAGAGCAGTTCTTC. It yields the protein CASSVEGEQFF.